A selection of T cell receptor beta chains follows, all from one sample in a study of shared clonotypes between healthy human individuals. Profiling relied on immunoSEQ multiplex PCR, and the TCRdb table lists in-frame clones only, not all of them. This table holds hundreds of thousands of clones, 92% found once. Sequences were obtained from naive CD8+ T cells sorted from blood. The receptors stem from a man aged 25 to 40 in good health. Both conserved end residues are part of each CDR3. Each record gives: clone size, D gene, V gene, J gene, CDR3 protein, CDR3 DNA. The D gene is left open where the match is weak. Size is stated for part of the rows, as once, few or many counts, or as a class when the clone is expanded.

-	TRBD1	TRBV5-6	TRBJ2-5	CASSTEMETGPQETQYF	TGTGCCAGCAGCACCGAGATGGAGACAGGGCCCCAAGAGACCCAGTACTTC
-	TRBD1	TRBV27	TRBJ2-7	CASSFEGTGPF	TGTGCCAGCAGTTTCGAAGGGACAGGCCCTTTC
few	-	TRBV7-9	TRBJ2-1	CASSLRNSEQFF	TGTGCCAGCAGCTTAAGAAACAGTGAGCAGTTCTTC
once	-	TRBV2	TRBJ2-3	CASSENEGDTQYF	TGTGCCAGCAGTGAGAACGAAGGGGATACGCAGTATTTT
-	-	TRBV27	TRBJ1-2	CASRGGSNYGYTF	TGTGCCAGCCGCGGGGGATCTAACTATGGCTACACCTTC
-	TRBD2	TRBV6-4	TRBJ2-1	CASSATSGRQFF	TGTGCCAGCAGTGCCACTAGCGGGAGACAGTTCTTC
-	-	TRBV5-8	TRBJ2-5	CASSLVPGFPYF	TGTGCCAGCAGCTTGGTCCCTGGATTCCCTTACTTC
-	-	TRBV27	TRBJ1-5	CASSSTDSNQPQHF	TGTGCCAGCAGTTCAACAGATAGCAATCAGCCCCAGCATTTT
-	TRBD1	TRBV7-2	TRBJ2-7	CASSLFITGDSYEQYF	TGTGCCAGCAGCTTGTTTATTACAGGGGATTCCTACGAGCAGTACTTC
-	-	TRBV27	TRBJ2-7	CASSVQGGAYEQYF	TGTGCCAGCAGTGTGCAGGGGGGAGCTTACGAGCAGTACTTC
-	-	TRBV7-9	TRBJ1-4	CASSLSANEKLFF	TGTGCCAGCAGCTTGAGCGCTAATGAAAAACTGTTTTTT
-	TRBD1	TRBV7-9	TRBJ1-1	CASSLSQGGTEAFF	TGTGCCAGCAGCTTATCGCAGGGGGGCACTGAAGCTTTCTTT
-	-	TRBV4-1	TRBJ2-3	CASSQEYTSTDTQYF	TGCGCCAGCAGCCAAGAATACACCAGCACAGATACGCAGTATTTT
-	-	TRBV5-4	TRBJ2-1	CASSLWGSGPNNEQFF	TGTGCCAGCAGCTTGTGGGGCTCGGGACCCAACAATGAGCAGTTCTTC
-	TRBD2	TRBV29-1	TRBJ2-5	CSVELGGRETQYF	TGCAGCGTTGAATTGGGAGGGCGGGAGACCCAGTACTTC
once	-	TRBV18	TRBJ2-7	CASSRFDVYEQYF	TGTGCCAGCTCCCGATTTGACGTCTACGAGCAGTACTTC
-	TRBD2	TRBV9	TRBJ2-1	CASGGGLSSYNEQFF	TGTGCCAGCGGGGGAGGGTTGAGCTCCTACAATGAGCAGTTCTTC
-	TRBD1	TRBV5-1	TRBJ1-1	CASSTRQGGNTEAFF	TGCGCCAGCAGCACTAGACAGGGTGGGAACACTGAAGCTTTCTTT
-	TRBD1	TRBV29-1	TRBJ1-3	CSVEGDRVDTIYF	TGCAGCGTTGAGGGGGACAGGGTAGACACCATATATTTT
-	TRBD1	TRBV19	TRBJ2-1	CASSDRRYYNEQFF	TGTGCCTCCTCGGACAGGCGGTACTACAATGAGCAGTTCTTC
-	-	TRBV6-5	TRBJ2-4	CASSAFGGSIQYF	TGTGCCAGCAGCGCCTTTGGGGGAAGCATTCAGTACTTC
-	TRBD1	TRBV7-9	TRBJ2-7	CASSTGQGFEQYF	TGTGCCAGCAGCACAGGACAGGGTTTCGAGCAGTACTTC
-	TRBD2	TRBV7-2	TRBJ2-3	CASSSSGSPNTQYF	TGTGCCAGCAGTTCTAGCGGGAGTCCAAATACGCAGTATTTT
-	TRBD2	TRBV4-3	TRBJ2-2	CASSPSAGGTNTGELFF	TGCGCCAGCAGCCCCTCAGCGGGAGGGACGAACACCGGGGAGCTGTTTTTT
-	-	TRBV19	TRBJ1-3	CASTPQGSGNTIYF	TGTGCCAGTACTCCTCAGGGTTCTGGAAACACCATATATTTT
-	TRBD1	TRBV9	TRBJ1-1	CASSVGRGTEAFF	TGTGCCAGCAGCGTAGGCAGGGGGACTGAAGCTTTCTTT
-	-	TRBV7-9	TRBJ2-1	CASSWRADEQFF	TGTGCCAGCAGCTGGAGGGCCGATGAGCAGTTCTTC
once	-	TRBV11-3	TRBJ2-1	CASSLDHYEQFF	TGTGCCAGCAGCTTAGATCACTATGAGCAGTTCTTC
-	-	TRBV9	TRBJ2-2	CASSVTGGTGELFF	TGTGCCAGCAGCGTAACTGGGGGGACCGGGGAGCTGTTTTTT
-	TRBD2	TRBV7-9	TRBJ2-5	CASSLVAGGPETQYF	TGTGCCAGCAGCTTAGTAGCGGGAGGGCCAGAGACCCAGTACTTC
few	TRBD1	TRBV14	TRBJ1-2	CASSQAGGYGYTF	TGTGCCAGCAGCCAGGCAGGGGGCTATGGCTACACCTTC
-	-	TRBV19	TRBJ2-7	CASSTYGPGYEQYF	TGTGCCAGTAGTACCTACGGACCAGGCTACGAGCAGTACTTC
-	TRBD1	TRBV4-3	TRBJ1-4	CASRPDRGLREKLFF	TGCGCCAGCAGACCCGACAGGGGATTAAGAGAAAAACTGTTTTTT
-	-	TRBV27	TRBJ2-7	CASSLGRESYEQYF	TGTGCCAGCAGTTTAGGCAGGGAATCCTACGAGCAGTACTTC
-	TRBD1	TRBV15	TRBJ2-7	CATSREQGGAYEQYF	TGTGCCACCAGCAGAGAACAGGGGGGCGCCTACGAGCAGTACTTC
-	-	TRBV9	TRBJ2-1	CASSVGWNEQFF	TGTGCCAGCAGCGTAGGGTGGAATGAGCAGTTCTTC
once	TRBD2	TRBV28	TRBJ2-7	CASSLRTSGAYEQYF	TGTGCCAGCAGTTTAAGGACTAGCGGAGCCTACGAGCAGTACTTC
-	-	TRBV2	TRBJ2-1	CASSSGDWGEYNEQFF	TGTGCCAGCAGTTCGGGGGACTGGGGCGAATACAATGAGCAGTTCTTC
-	-	TRBV7-6	TRBJ2-1	CASSPGGGEQFF	TGTGCCAGCAGTCCCGGAGGTGGTGAGCAGTTCTTC
-	-	TRBV9	TRBJ2-1	CASSEGGLSKDEQFF	TGTGCCAGCAGCGAGGGGGGCCTCAGCAAGGATGAGCAGTTCTTC
-	-	TRBV15	TRBJ2-2	CATSGIFSTGELFF	TGTGCCACCAGCGGTATCTTTAGCACCGGGGAGCTGTTTTTT
once	-	TRBV28	TRBJ2-2	CASSLMGGDRAGELFF	TGTGCCAGCAGTTTAATGGGGGGAGATCGCGCCGGGGAGCTGTTTTTT